Described below is a single T cell receptor (beta chain) sequence and its context. The sample belongs to a study of blood T cells in healthy people across ages. PCR was performed a second time for about 6 to 12 cycles using a sample-barcoded 5' primer and a J-beta primer mix. Every individual sample yielded 2.5 million or more paired-end reads (each containing CDR3). Using its own MiXCR run on the 5' RACE reads, TCRdb lists one record per CDR3 protein. The data hold 850,000 to 1,100,000 distinct CDR3 sequences, with 35% to 40% observed a single time. The CDR3 contains 14 residues. CDR1 is ENHRY, CDR2 SYGVKD, per germline. Trimming shortened V by 4 bases and J by 5 bases, and 14 bases separated the two germline ends.

This chain joins TRBV10-3 and TRBJ1-1; maybe TRBD1 (6 bases). Sequencing was performed on blood. This clonotype was obtained from a man in his late teens or twenties in good health. CDR3 sequence: CAISVGAGRTEAFF. In DNA form, the CDR3 reads TGTGCCATCAGTGTGGGGGCAGGAAGGACTGAAGCTTTCTTT.